Listed here are 14 T cell receptor beta chains from one sample, sequenced in a study of technical replicates of blood from several donors. The repertoire was sequenced with immunoSEQ multiplex PCR; TCRdb's copy has only in-frame clones and lacks some. The repertoire has 70,000 to 85,000 clones, over 85% of them found once; the top ten carry approximately 0.34%. The sequencing input was T cells isolated from PBMCs. These receptors were taken from a human donor in good health.

The chain employs TRBV4-2 and TRBJ2-1; TRBD2 is a possible D gene (6 bases). The CDR3 consists of 18 residues. The V gene lost 2 bases and the J gene lost 6 bases, with 23 bases spanning the gap. CDR1 and CDR2 (germline): LGHNA, YNFKEQ. The DNA of the CDR3 is TGTGCCAGCAGCCAATACGAGGGCAGGGTGCGGGATATCAATGAGCAGTTCTTC. Translated, it gives CASSQYEGRVRDINEQFF.

The J gene is TRBJ2-1, the V gene TRBV9; TRBD2 might be the D (7 bases). V gave up 3 bases and J gave up 1 base, with 26 bases separating them. The CDR3 sequence is 20 residues long. Germline CDR1 and CDR2: SGDLS and YYNGEE. The CDR3: CASSGGGGGSETISYNEQFF. The DNA of the CDR3 is TGTGCCAGCAGCGGAGGCGGGGGCGGGTCGGAAACAATATCCTACAATGAGCAGTTCTTC.

This clone showed up just a few times. V gene TRBV7-2 combines with J gene TRBJ1-1, with D tentatively TRBD1 (5 bases). CDR1 is SGHTA, CDR2 FQGNSA, per germline. The V end lost 1 base, the J end lost 4 bases, and 10 bases lay between the germline ends. The CDR3 contains 14 residues. The CDR3 DNA is TGTGCCAGCAGCTTAGAGGGGTACGGCACTGAAGCTTTCTTT. Protein sequence: CASSLEGYGTEAFF. Complete variable domain (other parts from reference TRBV7-2 and TRBJ1-1): GAGVSQSPSNKVTEKGKDVELRCDPISGHTALYWYRQSLGQGLEFLIYFQGNSAPDKSGLPSDRFSAERTGGSVSTLTIQRTQQEDSAVYLCASSLEGYGTEAFFGQGTRLTVV.

The CDR3 bases are TGTGCCAGCAGTTTCTCGGTAGATGGCTACACCTTC. The encoded protein is CASSFSVDGYTF. This chain joins TRBV28 and TRBJ1-2; D unclear. V lost 3 bases and J 6 bases, leaving 8 bases between the germline ends. CDR1 and CDR2 from the germline V gene are MDHEN and SYDVKM. This CDR3 spans 12 amino acids.

The chain has TRBV19 and TRBJ2-5; the match to TRBD1 covers 9 bases. Germline values: CDR1 LNHDA, CDR2 SQIVND (reference sequence). The CDR3 spans 16 residues. V trimming: 3 bases; J trimming: 5 bases; junction bases outside the gene matches: 10. CDR3 sequence (DNA): TGTGCCAGTAGTATCGAGGTTTCGGGACAGGGCGAGACCCAGTACTTC. Its translation is CASSIEVSGQGETQYF.

This clone was recorded once. CDR3 coding DNA: TGTGCCTGGAGCCTCGGGGGGCATAGCAATCAGCCCCAGCATTTT. This encodes CAWSLGGHSNQPQHF. The chain has TRBV30 and TRBJ1-5; maybe TRBD1 (6 bases). Trimming took 3 bases from V and 0 from J, leaving 12 bases between them. This CDR3 contains 15 residues. Germline CDR1 is GTSNPN and CDR2 is SVGIG (reference sequence).

The chain combines TRBV19 with TRBJ1-1, with TRBD1 matching 7 bases. With 6 bases clipped from V and 3 bases from J, the junction kept 19 bases outside the gene matches. The germline V gene has CDR1 LNHDA and CDR2 SQIVND (reference sequence). The CDR3 consists of 18 residues. The CDR3 DNA follows: TGTGCCAGTAGATTAACCTTCTTGACAGGGCTGAGTGACACTGAAGCTTTCTTT. Protein sequence: CASRLTFLTGLSDTEAFF.

A single count supports this clone. The chain has TRBV30 and TRBJ2-7, with D perhaps TRBD1 (6 bases). The V gene lost 5 bases and the J gene lost 7 bases, with 12 bases spanning the gap. The germline V gene has CDR1 GTSNPN and CDR2 SVGIG (reference sequence). The length of the CDR3 is 11 residues. The CDR3 loop reads CAWLTGLEQYF. The CDR3 coding sequence is TGTGCCTGGCTTACAGGGCTAGAGCAGTACTTC.

The table lists this clone with a count of one. This chain connects TRBV5-1 to TRBJ2-7; possibly TRBD1 for D (5 bases). CDR3 size: 16 residues. Trimming removed 4 bases at V and 4 bases at J, with 21 bases between. The germline V gene has CDR1 SGHRS and CDR2 YFSETQ. The DNA of the CDR3 is TGCGCCAGCAGCCAAAACTTTCCAGGGTCAAGGTACGAGCAGTACTTC. Translation gives CASSQNFPGSRYEQYF. Using reference TRBV5-1 and TRBJ2-7 for the parts outside the CDR3, the full variable domain is KAGVTQTPRYLIKTRGQQVTLSCSPISGHRSVSWYQQTPGQGLQFLFEYFSETQRNKGNFPGRFSGRQFSNSRSEMNVSTLELGDSALYLCASSQNFPGSRYEQYFGPGTRLTVT.

The gene calls are TRBV6-5 and TRBJ1-2; a possible D gene is TRBD1 (5 bases). Trimming pared 6 bases from V and 6 bases from J, leaving 20 bases between. Germline-derived CDR1 and CDR2 are MNHEY and SVGAGI. The CDR3 contains 15 residues. Here the CDR3 reads CASRPSGGEADGYTF. The CDR3 nucleotides read TGTGCCAGCAGACCTTCTGGGGGGGAAGCAGATGGCTACACCTTC.

This rearrangement joins TRBV28 to TRBJ2-7, with a possible D match to TRBD1 (6 bases). CDR3 length: 14 residues. Looked up from germline, CDR1 is MDHEN and CDR2 is SYDVKM. Trimming cost V 3 bases and J 0 bases, with 9 bases left between them. CDR3 in amino acids: CASSLTGSSYEQYF. DNA of the CDR3: TGTGCCAGCAGTTTGACAGGTTCCTCCTACGAGCAGTACTTC.

The chain recombines TRBV19 with TRBJ2-1; D gene unclear. CDR1 is LNHDA and CDR2 is SQIVND in the germline V gene (reference sequence). There are 12 residues in the CDR3. V gave up 3 bases and J gave up 3 bases, with 3 bases separating them. This chain's CDR3 is CASSIGYNEQFF. The CDR3 DNA reads as TGTGCCAGTAGTATCGGCTACAATGAGCAGTTCTTC. Full variable domain (outside the CDR3, taken from reference TRBV19 and TRBJ2-1): DGGITQSPKYLFRKEGQNVTLSCEQNLNHDAMYWYRQDPGQGLRLIYYSQIVNDFQKGDIAEGYSVSREKKESFPLTVTSAQKNPTAFYLCASSIGYNEQFFGPGTRLTVL.

This clone was seen only a few times. The chain couples TRBV4-1 to TRBJ2-7; no firm D call. V dropped 3 bases and J dropped 3 bases, with 9 bases sitting between them. This CDR3 is 13 amino acids long. Germline assignment: CDR1 MGHRA and CDR2 YSYEKL. CDR3 residues: CASSHSQNYEQYF. The CDR3, as DNA: TGCGCCAGCAGCCACTCACAAAACTACGAGCAGTACTTC.

The rearrangement uses TRBV11-2 and TRBJ2-5, with D uncertain. V lost 3 bases and J 1 base, leaving 6 bases between the germline ends. The CDR3 spans 13 residues. The V gene's germline CDR1 is SGHAT and CDR2 FQNNGV. CDR3 region: CASSFTTQETQYF. The CDR3 DNA reads TGTGCCAGCAGCTTTACTACCCAAGAGACCCAGTACTTC.